This T cell receptor (beta chain) was found in a study of OX40 agonist ivuxolimab in advanced cancers. The CDR3 totals 15 residues. Between the trimmed V and J ends, which lost 2 bases and 4 bases, there was a span of 12 bases. CDR1 and CDR2 (germline): SGHRS, YFSETQ. Clones were sequenced by immunoSEQ multiplex PCR, and TCRdb holds only the in-frame ones, with some missing. The data contain 50,000 or so clones, roughly 90% of them seen just once; the ten biggest clones take up approximately 8.3%. Material: CD4+ or CD8+ T cells sorted from blood, obtained in a trial of the OX40 agonist ivuxolimab. The origin of this receptor is an adult with an advanced solid tumor such as melanoma, head and neck, liver or kidney cancer. V gene TRBV5-1 combines with J gene TRBJ1-4; possible D gene TRBD1, 6 bases. The DNA for the CDR3 is TGCGCCAGCAGCTTTCGGGGGGCAAATAATGAAAAACTGTTTTTT. Translated: CASSFRGANNEKLFF.